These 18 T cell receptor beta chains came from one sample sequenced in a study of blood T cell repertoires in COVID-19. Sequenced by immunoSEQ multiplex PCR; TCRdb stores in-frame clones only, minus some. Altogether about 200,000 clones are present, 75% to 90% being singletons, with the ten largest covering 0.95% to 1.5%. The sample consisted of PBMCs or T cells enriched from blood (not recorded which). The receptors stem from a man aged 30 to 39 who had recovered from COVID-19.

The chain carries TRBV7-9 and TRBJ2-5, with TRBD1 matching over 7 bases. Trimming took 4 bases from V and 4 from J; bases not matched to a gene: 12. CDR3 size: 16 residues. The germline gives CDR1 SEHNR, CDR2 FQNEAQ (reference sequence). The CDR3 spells CASSSKSSGTAETQYF. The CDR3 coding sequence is TGTGCCAGCAGCTCCAAGTCGTCCGGGACAGCAGAGACCCAGTACTTC. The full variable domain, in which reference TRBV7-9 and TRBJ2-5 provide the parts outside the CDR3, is DTGVSQNPRHKITKRGQNVTFRCDPISEHNRLYWYRQTLGQGPEFLTYFQNEAQLEKSRLLSDRFSAERPKGSFSTLEIQRTEQGDSAMYLCASSSKSSGTAETQYFGPGTRLLVL.

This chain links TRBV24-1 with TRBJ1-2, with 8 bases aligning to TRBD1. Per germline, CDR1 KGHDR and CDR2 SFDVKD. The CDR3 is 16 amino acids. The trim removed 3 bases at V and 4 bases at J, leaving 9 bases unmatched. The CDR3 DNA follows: TGTGCCACCAGTGATGCACCAGGGGGCGCGGGCTATGGCTACACCTTC. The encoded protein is CATSDAPGGAGYGYTF.

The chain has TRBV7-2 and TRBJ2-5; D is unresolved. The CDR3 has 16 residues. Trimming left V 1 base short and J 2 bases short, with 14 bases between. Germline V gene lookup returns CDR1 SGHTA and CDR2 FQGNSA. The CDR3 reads CASSLGSSSRQETQYF. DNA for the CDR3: TGTGCCAGCAGCTTAGGGAGCAGCTCGCGGCAAGAGACCCAGTACTTC.

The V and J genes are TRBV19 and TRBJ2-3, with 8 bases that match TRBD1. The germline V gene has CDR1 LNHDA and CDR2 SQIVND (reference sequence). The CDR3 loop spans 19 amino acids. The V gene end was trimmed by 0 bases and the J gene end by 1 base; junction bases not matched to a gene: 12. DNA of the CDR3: TGTGCCAGTAGTATAGATCTGAATTGGGGGACAGGCGGCACAGATACGCAGTATTTT. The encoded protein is CASSIDLNWGTGGTDTQYF. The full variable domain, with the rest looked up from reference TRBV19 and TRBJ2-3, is DGGITQSPKYLFRKEGQNVTLSCEQNLNHDAMYWYRQDPGQGLRLIYYSQIVNDFQKGDIAEGYSVSREKKESFPLTVTSAQKNPTAFYLCASSIDLNWGTGGTDTQYFGPGTRLTVL.

CDR3 bases: TGCGCCAGCGGTAAGGACAGGGTCGGCACTGAAGCTTTCTTT. Encoded protein: CASGKDRVGTEAFF. J is TRBJ1-1 and V is TRBV5-1; 8 bases match TRBD1. V shed 7 bases, J shed 4 bases, and the junction held 9 bases outside the gene matches. The CDR3 length is 14 residues. Germline assignment: CDR1 SGHRS and CDR2 YFSETQ.

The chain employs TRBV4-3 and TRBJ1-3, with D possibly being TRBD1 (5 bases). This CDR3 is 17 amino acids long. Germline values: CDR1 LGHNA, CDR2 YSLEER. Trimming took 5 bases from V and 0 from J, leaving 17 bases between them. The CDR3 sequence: CASSSNTGGYSGNTIYF. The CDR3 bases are TGCGCCAGCAGCTCAAATACCGGGGGTTACTCTGGAAACACCATATATTTT.

As DNA, the CDR3 is TGTGCCACCAGCAGAGGGGTCCTAGAAGGTCAGCCCCAGCATTTT. Its protein product is CATSRGVLEGQPQHF. The chain combines TRBV15 with TRBJ1-5; D is uncertain. The CDR3 is 15 amino acids. The germline V gene encodes CDR1 LNHNV and CDR2 YYDKDF (reference sequence). V was pared by 1 base and J by 6 bases, with 13 bases between.

Here the CDR3 reads CASTPTAGISYNEQFF. Here the CDR3 DNA reads TGTGCCAGCACCCCAACTGCGGGGATCTCCTACAATGAGCAGTTCTTC. The chain employs TRBV11-2 and TRBJ2-1, with a tentative D call TRBD2 (6 bases). Germline CDR1 SGHAT, CDR2 FQNNGV. The CDR3 length is 16 residues. Trimming stripped 7 bases from V and 0 bases from J, with 16 bases between. Full variable domain (missing parts from reference TRBV11-2 and TRBJ2-1): EAGVAQSPRYKIIEKRQSVAFWCNPISGHATLYWYQQILGQGPKLLIQFQNNGVVDDSQLPKDRFSAERLKGVDSTLKIQPAKLEDSAVYLCASTPTAGISYNEQFFGPGTRLTVL.

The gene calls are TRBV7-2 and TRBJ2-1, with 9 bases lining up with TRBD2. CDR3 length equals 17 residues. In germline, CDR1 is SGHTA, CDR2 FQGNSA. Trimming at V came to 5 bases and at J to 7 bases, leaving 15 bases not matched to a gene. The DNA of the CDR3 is TGTGCCAGCAGCCCCATGGCCTTCCTAGCGGGAAGGAATGAGCAGTTCTTC. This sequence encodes CASSPMAFLAGRNEQFF. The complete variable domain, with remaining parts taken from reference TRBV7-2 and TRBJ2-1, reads GAGVSQSPSNKVTEKGKDVELRCDPISGHTALYWYRQSLGQGLEFLIYFQGNSAPDKSGLPSDRFSAERTGGSVSTLTIQRTQQEDSAVYLCASSPMAFLAGRNEQFFGPGTRLTVL.

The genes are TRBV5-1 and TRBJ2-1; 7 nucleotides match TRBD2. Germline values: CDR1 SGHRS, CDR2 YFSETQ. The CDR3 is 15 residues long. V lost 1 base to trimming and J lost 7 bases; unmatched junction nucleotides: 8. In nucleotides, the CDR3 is TGCGCCAGCAGCTTGAATCACGGACTAGGAAATGAGCAGTTCTTC. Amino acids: CASSLNHGLGNEQFF. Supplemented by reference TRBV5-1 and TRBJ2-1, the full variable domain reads KAGVTQTPRYLIKTRGQQVTLSCSPISGHRSVSWYQQTPGQGLQFLFEYFSETQRNKGNFPGRFSGRQFSNSRSEMNVSTLELGDSALYLCASSLNHGLGNEQFFGPGTRLTVL.

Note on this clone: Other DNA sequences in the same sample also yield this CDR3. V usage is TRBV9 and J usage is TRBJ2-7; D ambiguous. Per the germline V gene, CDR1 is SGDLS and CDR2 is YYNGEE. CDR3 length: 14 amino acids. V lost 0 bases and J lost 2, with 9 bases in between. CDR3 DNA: TGTGCCAGCAGCGTAGGAGGTGGCACCTACGAGCAGTACTTC. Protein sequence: CASSVGGGTYEQYF.

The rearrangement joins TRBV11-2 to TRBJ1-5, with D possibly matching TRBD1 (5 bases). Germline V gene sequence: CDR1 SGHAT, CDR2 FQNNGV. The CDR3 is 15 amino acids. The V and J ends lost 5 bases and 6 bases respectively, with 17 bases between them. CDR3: CASSRRAGRPQPQHF. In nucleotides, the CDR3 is TGTGCCAGCAGCCGTAGGGCAGGGCGTCCTCAGCCCCAGCATTTT.

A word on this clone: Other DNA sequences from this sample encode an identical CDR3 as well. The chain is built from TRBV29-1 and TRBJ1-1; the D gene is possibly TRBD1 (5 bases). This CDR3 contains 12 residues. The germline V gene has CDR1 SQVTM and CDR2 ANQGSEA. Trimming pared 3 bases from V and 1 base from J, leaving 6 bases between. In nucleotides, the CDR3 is TGCAGCGTTGAGGGGCAGAACACTGAAGCTTTCTTT. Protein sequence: CSVEGQNTEAFF.

The CDR3 sequence: CASSPTQSSNQPQHF. The DNA of the CDR3 is TGTGCCAGCAGCCCGACACAGAGTAGCAATCAGCCCCAGCATTTT. The chain joins TRBV11-2 to TRBJ1-5; D unclear. This CDR3 is built from 15 residues. Germline V gives CDR1 SGHAT, CDR2 FQNNGV. V gave up 5 bases and J gave up 0 bases, with 11 bases separating them.

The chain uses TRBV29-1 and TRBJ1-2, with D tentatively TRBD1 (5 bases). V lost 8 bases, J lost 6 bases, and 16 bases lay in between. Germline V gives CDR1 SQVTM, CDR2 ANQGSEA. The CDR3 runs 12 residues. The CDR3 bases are TGCAGCATCCCCCTTTCACAGGATGGCTACACCTTC. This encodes CSIPLSQDGYTF.

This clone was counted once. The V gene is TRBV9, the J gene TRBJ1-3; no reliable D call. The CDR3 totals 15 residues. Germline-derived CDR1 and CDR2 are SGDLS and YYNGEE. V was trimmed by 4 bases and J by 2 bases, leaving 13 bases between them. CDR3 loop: CASSTDGGPGNTIYF. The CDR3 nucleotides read TGTGCCAGCAGCACAGACGGAGGGCCTGGAAACACCATATATTTT.

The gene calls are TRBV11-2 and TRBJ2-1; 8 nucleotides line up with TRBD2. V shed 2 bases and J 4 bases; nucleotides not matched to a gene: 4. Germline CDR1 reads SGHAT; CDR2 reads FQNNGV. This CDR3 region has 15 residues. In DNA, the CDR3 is TGTGCCAGCAGCTTACCCCGACTAGCGTACAATGAGCAGTTCTTC. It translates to CASSLPRLAYNEQFF.

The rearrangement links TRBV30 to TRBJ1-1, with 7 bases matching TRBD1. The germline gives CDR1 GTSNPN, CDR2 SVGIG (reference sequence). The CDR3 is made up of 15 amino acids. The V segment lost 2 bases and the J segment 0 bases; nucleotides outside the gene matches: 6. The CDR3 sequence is CAWSLSGTVNTEAFF. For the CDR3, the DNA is TGTGCCTGGAGTTTATCCGGGACAGTGAACACTGAAGCTTTCTTT. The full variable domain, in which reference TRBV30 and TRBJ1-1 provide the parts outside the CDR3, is SQTIHQWPATLVQPVGSPLSLECTVEGTSNPNLYWYRQAAGRGLQLLFYSVGIGQISSEVPQNLSASRPQDRQFILSSKKLLLSDSGFYLCAWSLSGTVNTEAFFGQGTRLTVV.